This paragraph reports one TCR beta chain. The antigen is unknown. The protocol was immunoSEQ multiplex PCR, while the TCRdb copy is restricted to in-frame clones and leaves out a portion. In the table there are 88,000 or so clones, 75% to 90% of which are singletons. The data originate from a study of graft-versus-host responses after intestinal transplantation. In the study overall: All of the recipients had induction that used anti-thymocyte globulin, then tacrolimus and steroids for around 3 years.

Study-level points and caveats: Those patients showing graft-donor T cell macrochimerism displayed high graft-versus-host to host-versus-graft clonal ratios in allografts.

Trimming left V 7 bases short and J 7 bases short, with 16 bases between. CDR3 length equals 13 residues. CDR1 and CDR2 from the germline V gene are LNHDA and SQIVND (reference sequence). The source is a human donor who received an intestinal transplant. The sequencing used unstimulated CD4+ T cells sorted from spleen or lymph node cells, collected before intestinal transplant. The chain couples TRBV19 to TRBJ1-1, with D perhaps matching TRBD1 (5 bases). As DNA, the CDR3 is TGTGCCAGTATTAAGTCGGGGGTCTTTGAAGCTTTCTTT. This sequence encodes CASIKSGVFEAFF.